Listed below are T cell receptor beta chains from one sample, sequenced in a study of T cell responses to AZD1222 COVID-19 vaccine. TCRdb's table, derived via immunoSEQ multiplex PCR, lists solely in-frame clones and lacks some. The sample lists roughly 130,000 clones; just under 95% were seen once. Here the sequenced sample was peripheral blood, taken on day 0 of AZD1222 vaccination. The source is an adult in good health. CDR3s include the opening cysteine and the closing phenylalanine or tryptophan. The D gene is left open where the match is weak. Not every row has a clone size; where given, it reads once, few, many or a size class.

clone size: -
J gene: TRBJ1-1
V gene: TRBV28
D gene: -
CDR3 protein: CASSSTRGKNTEAFF
CDR3 DNA: TGTGCCAGCAGTTCGACGCGGGGGAAGAACACTGAAGCTTTCTTT

clone size: -
J gene: TRBJ1-1
V gene: TRBV30
D gene: -
CDR3 protein: CAWSDSKEYMNTEAFF
CDR3 DNA: TGTGCCTGGAGTGATTCGAAAGAGTACATGAACACTGAAGCTTTCTTT

clone size: -
J gene: TRBJ2-3
V gene: TRBV27
D gene: -
CDR3 protein: CASSLTPGLDTQYF
CDR3 DNA: TGTGCCAGCAGTTTAACCCCGGGGTTAGATACGCAGTATTTT

clone size: -
J gene: TRBJ2-2
V gene: TRBV16
D gene: -
CDR3 protein: CASSQTRTGELFF
CDR3 DNA: TGTGCCAGCAGCCAAACTAGAACCGGGGAGCTGTTTTTT

clone size: few
J gene: TRBJ1-2
V gene: TRBV28
D gene: -
CDR3 protein: CASITGGQGGYTF
CDR3 DNA: TGTGCCAGCATCACAGGCGGGCAGGGTGGCTACACCTTC

clone size: few
J gene: TRBJ1-1
V gene: TRBV2
D gene: -
CDR3 protein: CASSASSGGRSTEAFF
CDR3 DNA: TGTGCCAGCAGTGCGAGCTCTGGGGGGAGGAGCACTGAAGCTTTCTTT

clone size: -
J gene: TRBJ2-1
V gene: TRBV6-6
D gene: -
CDR3 protein: CASSYAGGAEQFF
CDR3 DNA: TGTGCCAGCAGTTACGCTGGGGGCGCTGAGCAGTTCTTC

clone size: -
J gene: TRBJ2-1
V gene: TRBV2
D gene: -
CDR3 protein: CASRRVSEQFF
CDR3 DNA: TGTGCCAGCAGGAGGGTTTCCGAGCAGTTCTTC

clone size: -
J gene: TRBJ2-1
V gene: TRBV18
D gene: TRBD1
CDR3 protein: CASSPMDRYNEQFF
CDR3 DNA: TGTGCCAGCTCACCGATGGACAGGTACAATGAGCAGTTCTTC

clone size: -
J gene: TRBJ2-3
V gene: TRBV5-1
D gene: -
CDR3 protein: CASSLAGASTDTQYF
CDR3 DNA: TGCGCCAGCAGCTTGGCCGGGGCTAGCACAGATACGCAGTATTTT

clone size: -
J gene: TRBJ2-3
V gene: TRBV7-9
D gene: TRBD2
CDR3 protein: CASSSGLAGVADTQYF
CDR3 DNA: TGTGCCAGCAGCTCAGGCCTAGCGGGAGTGGCAGATACGCAGTATTTT

clone size: -
J gene: TRBJ1-2
V gene: TRBV28
D gene: -
CDR3 protein: CATQPPGLDGYTF
CDR3 DNA: TGTGCCACCCAACCTCCGGGACTGGATGGCTACACCTTC

clone size: -
J gene: TRBJ2-1
V gene: TRBV5-4
D gene: TRBD1
CDR3 protein: CASSPGQGRTDEQFF
CDR3 DNA: TGTGCCAGCAGCCCCGGACAGGGACGCACGGATGAGCAGTTCTTC

clone size: once
J gene: TRBJ1-2
V gene: TRBV7-9
D gene: -
CDR3 protein: CASSLGSGVHYGYTF
CDR3 DNA: TGTGCCAGCAGCTTAGGATCCGGGGTGCACTATGGCTACACCTTC

clone size: -
J gene: TRBJ1-6
V gene: TRBV6-2/TRBV6-3
D gene: -
CDR3 protein: CASSYGRGNSPLHF
CDR3 DNA: TGTGCCAGCAGTTATGGCAGGGGAAATTCACCCCTCCACTTT

clone size: -
J gene: TRBJ2-1
V gene: TRBV10-3
D gene: -
CDR3 protein: CAISSQLTSSYNEQFF
CDR3 DNA: TGTGCCATCAGCTCTCAACTGACCAGCTCCTACAATGAGCAGTTCTTC

clone size: -
J gene: TRBJ1-2
V gene: TRBV18
D gene: -
CDR3 protein: CASSPGGPGVSNYGYTF
CDR3 DNA: TGTGCCAGCTCCCCCGGCGGCCCTGGAGTGTCTAACTATGGCTACACCTTC

clone size: -
J gene: TRBJ1-1
V gene: TRBV6-5
D gene: -
CDR3 protein: CASSFRRNTEAFF
CDR3 DNA: TGTGCCAGCAGTTTCCGGCGGAACACTGAAGCTTTCTTT

clone size: -
J gene: TRBJ1-1
V gene: TRBV2
D gene: -
CDR3 protein: CASSEGTGPNTEAFF
CDR3 DNA: TGTGCCAGCAGTGAGGGTACAGGGCCCAACACTGAAGCTTTCTTT

clone size: -
J gene: TRBJ1-3
V gene: TRBV19
D gene: TRBD1
CDR3 protein: CASSGTAISGNTIYF
CDR3 DNA: TGTGCCAGTAGTGGGACAGCTATCTCTGGAAACACCATATATTTT

clone size: -
J gene: TRBJ1-6
V gene: TRBV27
D gene: -
CDR3 protein: CASSLNRRASPLHF
CDR3 DNA: TGTGCCAGCAGTTTAAACAGGCGGGCTTCACCCCTCCACTTT

clone size: -
J gene: TRBJ1-2
V gene: TRBV30
D gene: TRBD1
CDR3 protein: CAYRTGVLGGYTF
CDR3 DNA: TGTGCCTACCGGACAGGGGTGTTAGGAGGCTACACCTTC

clone size: -
J gene: TRBJ2-1
V gene: TRBV19
D gene: TRBD1
CDR3 protein: CASRDRGDNEQFF
CDR3 DNA: TGTGCCAGCCGGGACAGGGGCGACAATGAGCAGTTCTTC

clone size: -
J gene: TRBJ1-2
V gene: TRBV28
D gene: -
CDR3 protein: CASSPGSHPDVSGYTF
CDR3 DNA: TGTGCCAGCAGTCCAGGTTCCCACCCCGATGTTTCTGGCTACACCTTC

clone size: -
J gene: TRBJ1-2
V gene: TRBV10-3
D gene: -
CDR3 protein: CAIREQGINYGYTF
CDR3 DNA: TGTGCCATCCGGGAACAGGGTATTAACTATGGCTACACCTTC

clone size: once
J gene: TRBJ2-4
V gene: TRBV6-5
D gene: TRBD1
CDR3 protein: CASSFRGPGDIQYF
CDR3 DNA: TGTGCCAGCAGTTTCAGGGGGCCGGGGGACATTCAGTACTTC

clone size: -
J gene: TRBJ1-2
V gene: TRBV5-1
D gene: TRBD1
CDR3 protein: CASSLGTGDGYTF
CDR3 DNA: TGCGCCAGCAGCCTAGGGACAGGGGATGGCTACACCTTC

clone size: few
J gene: TRBJ2-1
V gene: TRBV30
D gene: -
CDR3 protein: CAWSRRQYNEQFF
CDR3 DNA: TGTGCCTGGAGTAGGAGACAATACAATGAGCAGTTCTTC

clone size: -
J gene: TRBJ1-5
V gene: TRBV2
D gene: -
CDR3 protein: CASSEVEGRSQPQHF
CDR3 DNA: TGTGCCAGCAGTGAAGTAGAGGGGCGGAGTCAGCCCCAGCATTTT

clone size: -
J gene: TRBJ1-1
V gene: TRBV30
D gene: -
CDR3 protein: CAWSEGLGIPEAFF
CDR3 DNA: TGTGCCTGGAGCGAGGGGTTGGGAATCCCTGAAGCTTTCTTT

clone size: -
J gene: TRBJ2-6
V gene: TRBV28
D gene: -
CDR3 protein: CASTGPGVSGANVLTF
CDR3 DNA: TGTGCCAGTACAGGGCCCGGGGTCTCTGGGGCCAACGTCCTGACTTTC

clone size: -
J gene: TRBJ2-7
V gene: TRBV30
D gene: TRBD2
CDR3 protein: CAWLKAGGRNEQYF
CDR3 DNA: TGTGCCTGGCTAAAAGCGGGAGGGCGGAACGAGCAGTACTTC

clone size: -
J gene: TRBJ1-5
V gene: TRBV19
D gene: -
CDR3 protein: CASSFDRSSQPQHF
CDR3 DNA: TGTGCCAGTAGCTTCGACAGATCTAGTCAGCCCCAGCATTTT

clone size: -
J gene: TRBJ1-4
V gene: TRBV2
D gene: -
CDR3 protein: CASKLLDSNEKLFF
CDR3 DNA: TGTGCCAGCAAACTCCTGGACAGTAATGAAAAACTGTTTTTT

clone size: -
J gene: TRBJ1-4
V gene: TRBV25-1
D gene: -
CDR3 protein: CASGGAGTNEKLFF
CDR3 DNA: TGTGCCAGCGGAGGGGCGGGAACTAATGAAAAACTGTTTTTT

clone size: -
J gene: TRBJ2-6
V gene: TRBV4-1
D gene: -
CDR3 protein: CASSLRSGAGANVLTF
CDR3 DNA: TGCGCCAGCAGCCTCCGGTCGGGTGCTGGGGCCAACGTCCTGACTTTC

clone size: once
J gene: TRBJ2-1
V gene: TRBV12-3/TRBV12-4
D gene: -
CDR3 protein: CASREDIYNEQFF
CDR3 DNA: TGTGCCAGCAGGGAGGACATCTACAATGAGCAGTTCTTC

clone size: -
J gene: TRBJ2-7
V gene: TRBV6-5
D gene: TRBD1
CDR3 protein: CATSAGQGYEQYF
CDR3 DNA: TGTGCCACATCGGCGGGACAGGGCTACGAGCAGTACTTC

clone size: -
J gene: TRBJ1-1
V gene: TRBV7-2
D gene: TRBD1
CDR3 protein: CASSSGQGNAFF
CDR3 DNA: TGTGCCAGCAGCTCCGGACAGGGGAATGCTTTCTTT

clone size: -
J gene: TRBJ1-4
V gene: TRBV20-1
D gene: -
CDR3 protein: CSARRSEKLFF
CDR3 DNA: TGCAGTGCTAGACGGTCTGAAAAACTGTTTTTT

clone size: few
J gene: TRBJ2-6
V gene: TRBV28
D gene: -
CDR3 protein: CASSSPSSGANVLTF
CDR3 DNA: TGTGCCAGCAGCTCCCCTTCGTCTGGGGCCAACGTCCTGACTTTC

clone size: -
J gene: TRBJ1-1
V gene: TRBV2
D gene: TRBD1
CDR3 protein: CASSPGTDYTEAFF
CDR3 DNA: TGTGCCAGCAGCCCCGGGACAGATTACACTGAAGCTTTCTTT

clone size: -
J gene: TRBJ1-1
V gene: TRBV2
D gene: -
CDR3 protein: CASSERGSTEAFF
CDR3 DNA: TGTGCCAGCAGTGAAAGGGGCAGCACTGAAGCTTTCTTT

clone size: -
J gene: TRBJ2-7
V gene: TRBV5-6
D gene: -
CDR3 protein: CASSPGAFRLAHEQYF
CDR3 DNA: TGTGCCAGCAGCCCGGGGGCCTTTCGACTAGCCCACGAGCAGTACTTC